This TCR beta chain was profiled in a study of cytomegalovirus exposure and HLA in healthy donors. Notes on the study in general: Productive status was seen about 90% or about 30% of the time for most TCR beta V segments in an earlier analysis. For most subjects, TCR beta sequences were reported to predict HLA-A and HLA-B alleles with accuracy. The study listed some 160 cytomegalovirus-associated TCR beta chains. TCR sequences were mostly rare, though some public TCRs occurred in many donors.

Points on this clone: The antigen is unknown.

The V and J ends lost 3 bases and 4 bases, in that order; junction bases with no gene match: 4. This CDR3 has 14 residues. CDR1 SGHRS and CDR2 YFSETQ come from the germline V gene. PCR used 60 Vbeta primers and 13 Jbeta primers. Sequencing used immunoSEQ multiplex PCR; TCRdb keeps in-frame clones, though not all of them. The data hold around 180,000 clones, with about three quarters observed a single time. The source of this sequence is a girl between 5 and 17 years old in good health and CMV-seronegative. The sequenced sample was PBMCs. The chain links TRBV5-1 to TRBJ2-1; 7 nucleotides match TRBD2. The CDR3 coding sequence is TGCGCCAGCAGCTCTTGGGGGGGATACAATGAGCAGTTCTTC. Encoded protein: CASSSWGGYNEQFF.